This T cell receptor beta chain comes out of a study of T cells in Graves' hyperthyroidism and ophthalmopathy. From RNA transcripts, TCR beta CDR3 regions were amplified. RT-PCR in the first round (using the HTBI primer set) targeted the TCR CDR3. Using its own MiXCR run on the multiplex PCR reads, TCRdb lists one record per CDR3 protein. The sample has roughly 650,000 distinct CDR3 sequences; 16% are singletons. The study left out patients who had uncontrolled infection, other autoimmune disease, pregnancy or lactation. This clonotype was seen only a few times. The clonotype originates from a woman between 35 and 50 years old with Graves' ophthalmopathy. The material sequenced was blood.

The CDR3 loop is CALVGGYTEAFF. The CDR3 coding sequence is TGTGCCTTAGTAGGGGGGTACACTGAAGCTTTCTTT. V is TRBV30 and J is TRBJ1-1; D is possibly TRBD1 (6 bases). Germline assignment: CDR1 GTSNPN and CDR2 SVGIG (reference sequence). The CDR3 is 12 amino acids. V was clipped by 7 bases and J by 3 bases, with 12 bases between them. The full variable domain, rest sourced from reference TRBV30 and TRBJ1-1, is SQTIHQWPATLVQPVGSPLSLECTVEGTSNPNLYWYRQAAGRGLQLLFYSVGIGQISSEVPQNLSASRPQDRQFILSSKKLLLSDSGFYLCALVGGYTEAFFGQGTRLTVV.